This passage covers 14 T cell receptor beta chains from one sample sequenced in a study of technical replicates of blood from a handful of donors. Profiling relied on immunoSEQ multiplex PCR, and the TCRdb table lists in-frame clones only, not all of them. Among about 83,000 clones listed, about 90% were seen once. Material: T cells isolated from PBMCs. Receptor source: a human donor in good health.

CDR3 coding DNA: TGTGCCAGTAGTATAGGGTTGGGACTAGCCATTTACGAGCAGTACTTC. Protein product: CASSIGLGLAIYEQYF. The V call is TRBV19, the J call TRBJ2-7; TRBD2 matches 9 bases. V dropped 1 base and J dropped 4; count of bases not matched to a gene: 8. The CDR3 consists of 16 residues. The germline V gene encodes CDR1 LNHDA and CDR2 SQIVND (reference sequence).

The chain couples TRBV9 to TRBJ2-2, with a weak D call TRBD1 (5 bases). This CDR3 has 16 residues. The germline V gene encodes CDR1 SGDLS and CDR2 YYNGEE. V was shortened by 6 bases and J by 0 bases, with 15 bases between the two germline ends. CDR3 protein: CASKKQGSPNTGELFF. In nucleotides, the CDR3 is TGTGCCAGCAAAAAGCAGGGAAGCCCGAACACCGGGGAGCTGTTTTTT.

The CDR3: CASSFVPTGVGGKEKLFF. The CDR3 DNA is TGTGCCAGCAGCTTTGTCCCAACGGGGGTAGGTGGAAAGGAAAAACTGTTTTTT. The chain joins TRBV7-9 to TRBJ1-4; D might be TRBD1 (5 bases). Per the germline V gene, CDR1 is SEHNR and CDR2 is FQNEAQ (reference sequence). Trimming cost V 3 bases and J 8 bases, with 25 bases left between them. The CDR3 spans 18 residues.

This chain links TRBV4-1 with TRBJ2-5; TRBD2 matches at 11 bases. V shed 0 bases, J shed 5 bases, and the junction held 5 bases outside the gene matches. The germline CDR1 and CDR2 sequences are MGHRA and YSYEKL. The CDR3 runs to 16 residues. CDR3 nucleotides: TGCGCCAGCAGCCAAGACCTAGCGGGAGGCGGGGAGACCCAGTACTTC. Protein: CASSQDLAGGGETQYF.

The chain employs TRBV6-5 and TRBJ2-7; TRBD2 matches at 8 bases. The CDR3 totals 13 residues. V was pared by 8 bases and J by 6 bases, with 9 bases of the junction left unmatched. Germline V lookup: CDR1 MNHEY, CDR2 SVGAGI. CDR3 in DNA: TGTGCCAGCGGACCGAGCGGGAGTCGCGAGCAGTACTTC. Protein sequence: CASGPSGSREQYF.

The V and J genes are TRBV6-5 and TRBJ2-1, with a weak D call TRBD1 (5 bases). The V end was cut by 7 bases, the J end by 7 bases, with 17 bases between. Germline CDR1 and CDR2: MNHEY and SVGAGI. The CDR3 runs to 14 residues. The CDR3: CASTRRVQGNEQFF. In DNA, the CDR3 is TGTGCCAGCACCCGCAGGGTCCAGGGTAATGAGCAGTTCTTC.

For the CDR3, the DNA is TGCGCCAGCAGTCCCGTGGTACTTGATACGCAGTATTTT. Residues: CASSPVVLDTQYF. The rearrangement joins TRBV4-1 to TRBJ2-3; D uncertain. The CDR3 is 13 amino acids. Trimming pared 6 bases from V and 6 bases from J, leaving 13 bases between. In germline, CDR1 is MGHRA, CDR2 YSYEKL.

The chain employs TRBV28 and TRBJ1-5; D call uncertain. Germline V gene data show CDR1 as MDHEN and CDR2 as SYDVKM. There are 12 residues in the CDR3. V lost 2 bases and J lost 6, with 5 bases in between. This chain's CDR3 is CASSLGRQPQHF. The CDR3 region has the DNA TGTGCCAGCAGTTTAGGGCGTCAGCCCCAGCATTTT. The complete variable domain, with remaining parts taken from reference TRBV28 and TRBJ1-5, reads DVKVTQSSRYLVKRTGEKVFLECVQDMDHENMFWYRQDPGLGLRLIYFSYDVKMKEKGDIPEGYSVSREKKERFSLILESASTNQTSMYLCASSLGRQPQHFGDGTRLSIL.

The gene calls are TRBV27 and TRBJ2-5, with D unclear. The germline V gene has CDR1 MNHEY and CDR2 SMNVEV (reference sequence). This CDR3 is 12 amino acids long. Trimming removed 5 bases from V and 7 bases from J, with 11 bases in between. The CDR3 DNA reads as TGTGCCAGCAGTCGTTCCCCCGGGACCCAGTACTTC. It codes for CASSRSPGTQYF.

The chain couples TRBV9 to TRBJ1-2; D gene ambiguous. Germline V gene sequence: CDR1 SGDLS, CDR2 YYNGEE. The CDR3 is 12 residues long. V lost 1 base to trimming and J lost 4 bases, with 5 bases between them. In nucleotides, the CDR3 is TGTGCCAGCAGCGTATCGGGCTATGGCTACACCTTC. Amino acid sequence: CASSVSGYGYTF.

The sample holds a few counts of this clone. The V gene is TRBV14, the J gene TRBJ2-1; 13 bases line up with TRBD2. CDR1 SGHDN and CDR2 FVKESK come from the germline V gene. The CDR3 totals 16 residues. The V gene end was trimmed by 4 bases and the J gene end by 6 bases; junction bases not matched to a gene: 6. CDR3 coding DNA: TGTGCCAGCAGCCGTACTAGCGGGGGGGCCCTCAATGAGCAGTTCTTC. This gives the protein CASSRTSGGALNEQFF.

The chain employs TRBV7-9 and TRBJ2-7, with 11 bases matching TRBD2. Trimming cost V 4 bases and J 2 bases; bases outside gene matches: 4. The CDR3 has 15 amino acids. Germline values: CDR1 SEHNR, CDR2 FQNEAQ (reference sequence). The CDR3 region has the DNA TGTGCCAGCAGCTCCCGACTAGCGGGGACCTACGAGCAGTACTTC. This translates into CASSSRLAGTYEQYF.

V usage is TRBV15 and J usage is TRBJ2-1; 10 bases align to TRBD1. The V gene end was trimmed by 8 bases and the J gene end by 7 bases; junction bases not matched to a gene: 5. Germline V gene lookup returns CDR1 LNHNV and CDR2 YYDKDF (reference sequence). This CDR3 comprises 13 residues. Here the CDR3 DNA reads TGTGCCACCGGGACAGGGGATTGGAATGAGCAGTTCTTC. The encoded protein is CATGTGDWNEQFF.

This chain uses TRBV4-2 with TRBJ2-1; 9 bases agree with TRBD2. The trim removed 7 bases at V and 6 bases at J, leaving 10 bases unmatched. Looked up from germline, CDR1 is LGHNA and CDR2 is YNFKEQ. CDR3 length: 15 residues. The CDR3 nucleotides are TGTGCCAGCACTTTGGCGGGAGGGCCTCGCAATGAGCAGTTCTTC. Its protein product is CASTLAGGPRNEQFF.